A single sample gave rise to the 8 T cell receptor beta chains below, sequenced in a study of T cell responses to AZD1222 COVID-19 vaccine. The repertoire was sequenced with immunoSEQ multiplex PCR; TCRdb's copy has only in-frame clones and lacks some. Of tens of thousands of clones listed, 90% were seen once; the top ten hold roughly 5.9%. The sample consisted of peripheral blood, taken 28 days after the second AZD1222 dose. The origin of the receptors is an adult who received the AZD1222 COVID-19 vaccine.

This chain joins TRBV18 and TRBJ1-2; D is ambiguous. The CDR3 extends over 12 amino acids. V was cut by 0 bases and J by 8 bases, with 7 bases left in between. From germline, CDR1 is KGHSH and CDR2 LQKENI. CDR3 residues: CASSPPIGGYTF. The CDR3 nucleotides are TGTGCCAGCTCACCACCGATAGGCGGCTACACCTTC. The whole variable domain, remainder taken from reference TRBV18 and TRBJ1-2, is NAGVMQNPRHLVRRRGQEARLRCSPMKGHSHVYWYRQLPEEGLKFMVYLQKENIIDESGMPKERFSAEFPKEGPSILRIQQVVRGDSAAYFCASSPPIGGYTFGSGTRLTVV.

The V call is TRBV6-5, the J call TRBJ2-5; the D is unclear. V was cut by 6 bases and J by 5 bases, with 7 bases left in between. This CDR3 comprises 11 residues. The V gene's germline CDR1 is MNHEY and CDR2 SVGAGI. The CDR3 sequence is CASSTRETQYF. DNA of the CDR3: TGTGCCAGCAGCACGAGGGAGACCCAGTACTTC.

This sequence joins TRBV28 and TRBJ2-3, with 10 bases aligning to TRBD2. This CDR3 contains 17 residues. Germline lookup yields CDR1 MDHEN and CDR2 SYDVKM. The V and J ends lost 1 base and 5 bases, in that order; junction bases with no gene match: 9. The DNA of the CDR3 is TGTGCCAGCAGTTTATCCAGCGGGGGGGAATGGGAAGATACGCAGTATTTT. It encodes CASSLSSGGEWEDTQYF. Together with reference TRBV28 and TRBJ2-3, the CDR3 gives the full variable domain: DVKVTQSSRYLVKRTGEKVFLECVQDMDHENMFWYRQDPGLGLRLIYFSYDVKMKEKGDIPEGYSVSREKKERFSLILESASTNQTSMYLCASSLSSGGEWEDTQYFGPGTRLTVL.

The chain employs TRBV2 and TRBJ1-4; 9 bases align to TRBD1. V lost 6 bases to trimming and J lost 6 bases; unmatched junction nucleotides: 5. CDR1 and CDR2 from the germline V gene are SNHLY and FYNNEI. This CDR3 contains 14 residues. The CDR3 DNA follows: TGTGCCAGCAGGACCGGGACAGGGTATGAAAAACTGTTTTTT. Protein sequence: CASRTGTGYEKLFF.

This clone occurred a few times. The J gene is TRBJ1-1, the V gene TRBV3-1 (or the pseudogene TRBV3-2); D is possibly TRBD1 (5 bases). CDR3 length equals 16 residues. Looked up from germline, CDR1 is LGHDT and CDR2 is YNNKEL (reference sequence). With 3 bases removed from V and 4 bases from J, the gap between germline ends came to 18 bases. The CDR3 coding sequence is TGTGCCAGCAGCCAGGTGGGCAGGACACCTACCACTGAAGCTTTCTTT. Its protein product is CASSQVGRTPTTEAFF.

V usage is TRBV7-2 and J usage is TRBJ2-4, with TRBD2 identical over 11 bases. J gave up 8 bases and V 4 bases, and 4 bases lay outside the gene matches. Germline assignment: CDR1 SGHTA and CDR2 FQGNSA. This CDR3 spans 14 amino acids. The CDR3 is CASSSGLAGDIQYF. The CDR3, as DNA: TGTGCCAGCAGCTCCGGACTAGCGGGCGACATTCAGTACTTC.

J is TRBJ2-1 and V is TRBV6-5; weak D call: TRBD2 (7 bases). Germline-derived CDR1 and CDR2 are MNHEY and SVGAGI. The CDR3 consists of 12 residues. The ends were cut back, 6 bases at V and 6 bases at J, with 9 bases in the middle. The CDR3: CASRRGGNEQFF. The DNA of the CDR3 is TGTGCCAGCAGGAGGGGGGGCAATGAGCAGTTCTTC.

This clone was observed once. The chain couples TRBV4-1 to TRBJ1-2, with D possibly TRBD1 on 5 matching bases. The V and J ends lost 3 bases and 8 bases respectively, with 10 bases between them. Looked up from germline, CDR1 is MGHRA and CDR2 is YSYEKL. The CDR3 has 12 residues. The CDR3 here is CASSHRQWGYTF. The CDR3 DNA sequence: TGCGCCAGCAGCCACCGACAGTGGGGCTACACCTTC.